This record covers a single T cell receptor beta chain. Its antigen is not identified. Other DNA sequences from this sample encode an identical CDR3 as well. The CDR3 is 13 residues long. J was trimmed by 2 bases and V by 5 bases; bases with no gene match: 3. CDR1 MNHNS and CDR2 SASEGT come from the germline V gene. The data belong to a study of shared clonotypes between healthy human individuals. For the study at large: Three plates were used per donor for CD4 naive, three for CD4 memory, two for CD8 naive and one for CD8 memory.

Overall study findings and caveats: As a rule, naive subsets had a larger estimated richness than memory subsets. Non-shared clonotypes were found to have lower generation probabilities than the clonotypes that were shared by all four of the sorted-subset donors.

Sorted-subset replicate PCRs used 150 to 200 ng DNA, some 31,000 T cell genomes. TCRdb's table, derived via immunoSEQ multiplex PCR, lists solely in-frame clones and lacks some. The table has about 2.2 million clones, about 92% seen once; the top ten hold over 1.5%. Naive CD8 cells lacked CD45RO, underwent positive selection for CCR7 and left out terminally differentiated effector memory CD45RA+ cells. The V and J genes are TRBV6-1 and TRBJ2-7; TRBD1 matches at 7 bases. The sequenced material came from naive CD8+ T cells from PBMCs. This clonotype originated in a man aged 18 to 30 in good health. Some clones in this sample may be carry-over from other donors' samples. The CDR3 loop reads CASSPTGAYEQYF. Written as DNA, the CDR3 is TGTGCCAGCAGTCCCACAGGGGCCTACGAGCAGTACTTC.